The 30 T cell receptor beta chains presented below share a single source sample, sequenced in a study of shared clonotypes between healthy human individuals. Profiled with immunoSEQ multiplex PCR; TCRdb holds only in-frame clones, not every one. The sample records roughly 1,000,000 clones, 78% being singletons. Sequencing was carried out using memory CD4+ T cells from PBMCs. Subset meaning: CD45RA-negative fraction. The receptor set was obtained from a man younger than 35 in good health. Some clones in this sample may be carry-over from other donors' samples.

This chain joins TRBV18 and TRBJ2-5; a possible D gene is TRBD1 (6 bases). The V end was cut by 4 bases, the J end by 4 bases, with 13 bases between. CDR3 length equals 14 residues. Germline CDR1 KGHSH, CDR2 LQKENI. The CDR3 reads CASSRGQGSETQYF. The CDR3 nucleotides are TGTGCCAGCTCACGGGGGCAGGGGTCAGAGACCCAGTACTTC.

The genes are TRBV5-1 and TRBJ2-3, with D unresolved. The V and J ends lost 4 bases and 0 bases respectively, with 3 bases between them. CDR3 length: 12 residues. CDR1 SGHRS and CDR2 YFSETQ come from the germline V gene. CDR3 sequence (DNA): TGCGCCAGCAGCCAAAGCACAGATACGCAGTATTTT. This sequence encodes CASSQSTDTQYF.

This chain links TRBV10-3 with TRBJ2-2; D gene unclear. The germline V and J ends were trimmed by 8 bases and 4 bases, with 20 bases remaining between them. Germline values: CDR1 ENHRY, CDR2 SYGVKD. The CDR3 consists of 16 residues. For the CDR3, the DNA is TGTGCCATCCTTGAAGGGAACCGCGGTGGCACCGGGGAGCTGTTTTTT. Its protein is CAILEGNRGGTGELFF.

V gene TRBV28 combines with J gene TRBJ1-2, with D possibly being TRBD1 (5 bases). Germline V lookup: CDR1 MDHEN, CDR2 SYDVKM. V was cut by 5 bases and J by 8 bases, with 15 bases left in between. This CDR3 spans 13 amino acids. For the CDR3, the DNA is TGTGCCAGCAGTACCCGACGACAGCTCGGCTACACCTTC. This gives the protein CASSTRRQLGYTF.

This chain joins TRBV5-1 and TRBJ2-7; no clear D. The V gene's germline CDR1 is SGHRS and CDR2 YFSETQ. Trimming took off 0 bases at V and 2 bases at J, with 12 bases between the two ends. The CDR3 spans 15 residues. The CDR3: CASSLGWTETYEQYF. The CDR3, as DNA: TGCGCCAGCAGCTTGGGTTGGACCGAAACCTACGAGCAGTACTTC.

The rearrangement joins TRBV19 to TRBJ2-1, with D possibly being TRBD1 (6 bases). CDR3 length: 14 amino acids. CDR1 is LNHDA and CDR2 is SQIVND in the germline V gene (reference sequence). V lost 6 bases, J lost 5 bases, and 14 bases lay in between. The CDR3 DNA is TGTGCCAGTAGACAAGCAGGGGCTAACAATGAGCAGTTCTTC. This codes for CASRQAGANNEQFF.

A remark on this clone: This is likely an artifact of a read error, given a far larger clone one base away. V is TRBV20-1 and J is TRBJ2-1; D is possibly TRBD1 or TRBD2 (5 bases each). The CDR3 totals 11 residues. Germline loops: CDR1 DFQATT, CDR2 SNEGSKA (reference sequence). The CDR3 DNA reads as TGCAGTGCTGGGGGAGTTGATGAGCAGCTCTTC. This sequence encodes CSAGGVDEQLF.

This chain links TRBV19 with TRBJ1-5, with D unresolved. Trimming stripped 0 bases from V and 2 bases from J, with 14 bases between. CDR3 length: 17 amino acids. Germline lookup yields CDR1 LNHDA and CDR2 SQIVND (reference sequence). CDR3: CASSIDRRAAGNQPQHF. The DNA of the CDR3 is TGTGCCAGTAGTATAGATCGTCGGGCAGCCGGCAATCAGCCCCAGCATTTT.

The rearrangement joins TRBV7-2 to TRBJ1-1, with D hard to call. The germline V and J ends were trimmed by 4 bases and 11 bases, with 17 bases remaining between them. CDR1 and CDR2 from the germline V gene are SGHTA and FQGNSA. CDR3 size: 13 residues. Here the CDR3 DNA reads TGTGCCAGCAGCTCCCTGAGACATGGCGTCGCTTTCTTT. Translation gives CASSSLRHGVAFF.

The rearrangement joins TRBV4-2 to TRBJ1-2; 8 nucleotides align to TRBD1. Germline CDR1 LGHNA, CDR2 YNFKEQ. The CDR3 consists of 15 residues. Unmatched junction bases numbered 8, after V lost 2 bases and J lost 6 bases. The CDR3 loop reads CASSQRTGINDGYTF. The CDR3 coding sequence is TGTGCCAGCAGCCAAAGGACAGGGATAAACGATGGCTACACCTTC.

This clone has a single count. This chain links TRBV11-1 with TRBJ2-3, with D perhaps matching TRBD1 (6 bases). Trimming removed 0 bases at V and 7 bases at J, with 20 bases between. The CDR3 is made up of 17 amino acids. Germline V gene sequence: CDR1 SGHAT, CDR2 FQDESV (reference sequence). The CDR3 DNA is TGTGCCAGCAGCTTAGCGCTGGGTGGGGGCGCACAGAATACGCAGTATTTT. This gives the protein CASSLALGGGAQNTQYF.

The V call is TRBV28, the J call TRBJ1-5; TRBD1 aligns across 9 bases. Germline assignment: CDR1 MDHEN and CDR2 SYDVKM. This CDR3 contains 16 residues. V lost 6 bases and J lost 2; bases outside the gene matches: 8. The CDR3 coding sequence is TGTGCCAGCAGCATTTGGACAGGGGTCGGCAATCAGCCCCAGCATTTT. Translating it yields CASSIWTGVGNQPQHF. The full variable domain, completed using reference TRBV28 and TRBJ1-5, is DVKVTQSSRYLVKRTGEKVFLECVQDMDHENMFWYRQDPGLGLRLIYFSYDVKMKEKGDIPEGYSVSREKKERFSLILESASTNQTSMYLCASSIWTGVGNQPQHFGDGTRLSIL.

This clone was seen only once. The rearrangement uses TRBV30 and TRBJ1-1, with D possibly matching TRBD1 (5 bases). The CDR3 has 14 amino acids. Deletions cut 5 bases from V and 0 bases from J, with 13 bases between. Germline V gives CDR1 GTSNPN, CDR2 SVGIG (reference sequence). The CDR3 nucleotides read TGTGCCTGGGCGGGACGGAACATGAACACTGAAGCTTTCTTT. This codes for CAWAGRNMNTEAFF.

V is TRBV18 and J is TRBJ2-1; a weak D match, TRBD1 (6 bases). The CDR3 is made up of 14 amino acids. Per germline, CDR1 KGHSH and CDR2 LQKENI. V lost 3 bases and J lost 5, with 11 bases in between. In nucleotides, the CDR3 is TGTGCCAGCTCACCGCGTCAGGGGAACAATGAGCAGTTCTTC. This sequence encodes CASSPRQGNNEQFF.

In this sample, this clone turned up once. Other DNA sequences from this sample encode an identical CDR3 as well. The CDR3 bases are TGTGCCAGCTCGAGGGGAGGTCAGCCCCAGCATTTT. Its protein product is CASSRGGQPQHF. This chain links TRBV2 with TRBJ1-5, with D perhaps matching TRBD1 (5 bases). V was shortened by 8 bases and J by 6 bases, with 11 bases between the two germline ends. The CDR3 sequence is 12 residues long. Germline loops: CDR1 SNHLY, CDR2 FYNNEI.

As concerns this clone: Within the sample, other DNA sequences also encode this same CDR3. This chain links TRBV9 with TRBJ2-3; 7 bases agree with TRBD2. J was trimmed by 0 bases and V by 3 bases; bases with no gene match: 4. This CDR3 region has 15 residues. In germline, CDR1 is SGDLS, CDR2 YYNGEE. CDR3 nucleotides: TGTGCCAGCAGCGCAAGTAGCGGGAGCACAGATACGCAGTATTTT. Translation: CASSASSGSTDTQYF.

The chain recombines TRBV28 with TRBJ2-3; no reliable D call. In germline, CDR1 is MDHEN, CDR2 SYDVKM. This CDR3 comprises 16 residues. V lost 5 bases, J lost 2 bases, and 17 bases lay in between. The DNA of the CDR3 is TGTGCCAGCAGTCTGAGAAGAAAGGCATTCACAGATACGCAGTATTTT. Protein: CASSLRRKAFTDTQYF. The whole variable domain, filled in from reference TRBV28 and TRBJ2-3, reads DVKVTQSSRYLVKRTGEKVFLECVQDMDHENMFWYRQDPGLGLRLIYFSYDVKMKEKGDIPEGYSVSREKKERFSLILESASTNQTSMYLCASSLRRKAFTDTQYFGPGTRLTVL.

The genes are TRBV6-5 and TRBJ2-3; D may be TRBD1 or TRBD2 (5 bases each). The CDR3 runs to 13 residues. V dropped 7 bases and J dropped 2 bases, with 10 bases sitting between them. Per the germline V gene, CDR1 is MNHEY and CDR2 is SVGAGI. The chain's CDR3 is CASTGTHTDTQYF. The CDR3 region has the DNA TGTGCCAGCACTGGGACCCACACAGATACGCAGTATTTT.

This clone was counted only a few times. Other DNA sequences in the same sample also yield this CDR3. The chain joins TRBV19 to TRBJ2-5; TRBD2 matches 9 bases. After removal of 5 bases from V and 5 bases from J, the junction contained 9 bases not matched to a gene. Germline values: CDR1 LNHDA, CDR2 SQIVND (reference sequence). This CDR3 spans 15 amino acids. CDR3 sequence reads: CASSRREGLGETQYF. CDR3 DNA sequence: TGTGCCAGTAGTCGGCGGGAGGGCCTGGGGGAGACCCAGTACTTC. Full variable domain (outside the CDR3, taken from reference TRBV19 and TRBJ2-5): DGGITQSPKYLFRKEGQNVTLSCEQNLNHDAMYWYRQDPGQGLRLIYYSQIVNDFQKGDIAEGYSVSREKKESFPLTVTSAQKNPTAFYLCASSRREGLGETQYFGPGTRLLVL.

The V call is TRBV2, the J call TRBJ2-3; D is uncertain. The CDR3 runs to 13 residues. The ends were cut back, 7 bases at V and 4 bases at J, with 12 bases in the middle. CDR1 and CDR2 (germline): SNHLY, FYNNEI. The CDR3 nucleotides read TGTGCCAGCACTGTTCAGACCCCAGATACGCAGTATTTT. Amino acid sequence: CASTVQTPDTQYF.

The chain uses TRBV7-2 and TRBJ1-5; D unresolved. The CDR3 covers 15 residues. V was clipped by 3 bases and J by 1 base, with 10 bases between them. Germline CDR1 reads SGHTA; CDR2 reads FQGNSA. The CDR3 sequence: CASSLIGGSNQPQHF. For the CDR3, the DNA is TGTGCCAGCAGCTTGATCGGAGGGAGCAATCAGCCCCAGCATTTT.

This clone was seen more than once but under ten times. This CDR3 is CASSSPSGVGEQYF. The DNA of the CDR3 is TGTGCCAGCAGCTCACCTAGCGGGGTGGGTGAGCAGTACTTC. The chain couples TRBV5-4 to TRBJ2-7, with 9 bases matching TRBD2. Germline CDR1 and CDR2: SGHNT and YYREEE (reference sequence). V shed 3 bases and J 7 bases; nucleotides not matched to a gene: 8. The CDR3 has 14 residues.

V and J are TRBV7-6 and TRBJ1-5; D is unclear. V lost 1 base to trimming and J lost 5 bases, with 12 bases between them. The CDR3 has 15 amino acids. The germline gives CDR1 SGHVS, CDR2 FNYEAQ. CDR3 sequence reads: CASSLVPGPDQPQHF. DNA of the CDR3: TGTGCCAGCAGCTTAGTTCCTGGGCCCGATCAGCCCCAGCATTTT.

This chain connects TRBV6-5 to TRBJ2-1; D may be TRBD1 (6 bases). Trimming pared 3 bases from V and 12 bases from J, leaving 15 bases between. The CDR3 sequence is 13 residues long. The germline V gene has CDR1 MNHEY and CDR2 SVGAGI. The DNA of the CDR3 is TGTGCCAGCAGTTATGACACCGGGACAAGGCAGTTCTTC. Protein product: CASSYDTGTRQFF.

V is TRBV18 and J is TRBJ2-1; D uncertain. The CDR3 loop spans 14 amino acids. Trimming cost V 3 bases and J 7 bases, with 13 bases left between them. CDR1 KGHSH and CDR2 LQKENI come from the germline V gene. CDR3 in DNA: TGTGCCAGCTCACCTCTTAGCCGAGGAAATGAGCAGTTCTTC. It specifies CASSPLSRGNEQFF.

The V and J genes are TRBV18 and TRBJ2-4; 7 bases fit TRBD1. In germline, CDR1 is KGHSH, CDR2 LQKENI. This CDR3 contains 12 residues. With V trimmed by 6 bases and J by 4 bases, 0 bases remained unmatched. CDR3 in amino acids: CASSGQKNIQYF. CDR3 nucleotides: TGTGCCAGCTCGGGACAGAAAAACATTCAGTACTTC.

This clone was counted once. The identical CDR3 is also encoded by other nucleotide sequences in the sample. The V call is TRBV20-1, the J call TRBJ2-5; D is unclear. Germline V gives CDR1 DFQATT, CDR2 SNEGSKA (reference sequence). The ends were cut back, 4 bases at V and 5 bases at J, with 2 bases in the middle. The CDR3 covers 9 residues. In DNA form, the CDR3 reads TGCAGTGCTAAGGAGACCCAGTACTTC. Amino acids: CSAKETQYF.

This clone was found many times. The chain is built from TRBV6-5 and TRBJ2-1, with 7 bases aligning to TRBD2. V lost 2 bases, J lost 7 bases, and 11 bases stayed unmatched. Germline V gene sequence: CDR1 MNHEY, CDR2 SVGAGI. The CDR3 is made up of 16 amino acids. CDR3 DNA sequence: TGTGCCAGCAGTTACCCTCGGCCGGGAGGTAGGAATGAGCAGTTCTTC. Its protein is CASSYPRPGGRNEQFF.

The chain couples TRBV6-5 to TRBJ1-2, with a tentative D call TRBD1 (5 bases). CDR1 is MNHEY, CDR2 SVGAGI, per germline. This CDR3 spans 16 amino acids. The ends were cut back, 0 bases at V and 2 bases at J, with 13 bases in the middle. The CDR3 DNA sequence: TGTGCCAGCAGTTACTCCGGAGCAGGGCAGAACTATGGCTACACCTTC. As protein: CASSYSGAGQNYGYTF.

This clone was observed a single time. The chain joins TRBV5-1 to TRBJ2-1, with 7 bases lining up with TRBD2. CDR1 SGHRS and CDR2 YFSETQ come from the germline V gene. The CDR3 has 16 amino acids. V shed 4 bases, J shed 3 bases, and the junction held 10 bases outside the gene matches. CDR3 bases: TGCGCCAGCAGCCTTCGAGCGGGGCAGGGCTACAATGAGCAGTTCTTC. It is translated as CASSLRAGQGYNEQFF.